The 29 T cell receptor beta chains reported below all come from one sample, sequenced in a study of cytomegalovirus exposure and HLA in healthy donors. The PCR employed 60 Vbeta primers together with 13 Jbeta primers. TCRdb keeps only in-frame clones here, not all; method: immunoSEQ multiplex PCR. Altogether around 170,000 clones are present, roughly 82% being singletons, with the ten largest covering about 1.6%. Sequenced: PBMCs. The receptors were sampled from a man aged 35-49 years in good health and CMV-seronegative.

This chain connects TRBV7-6 to TRBJ1-2, with 8 bases aligning to TRBD1. The V gene end was trimmed by 4 bases and the J gene end by 3 bases; junction bases not matched to a gene: 1. CDR1 and CDR2 (germline): SGHVS, FNYEAQ. The CDR3 loop spans 13 amino acids. CDR3 sequence: CASSSGQDYGYTF. DNA of the CDR3: TGTGCCAGCAGCTCGGGACAGGACTATGGCTACACCTTC. Supplemented by reference TRBV7-6 and TRBJ1-2, the full variable domain reads GAGVSQSPRYKVTKRGQDVALRCDPISGHVSLYWYRQALGQGPEFLTYFNYEAQQDKSGLPNDRFSAERPEGSISTLTIQRTEQRDSAMYRCASSSGQDYGYTFGSGTRLTVV.

This clone was seen only once. This chain joins TRBV28 and TRBJ1-3; TRBD1 might be the D (6 bases). CDR3 length: 15 residues. The germline V and J ends were trimmed by 6 bases and 3 bases, with 15 bases remaining between them. The germline gives CDR1 MDHEN, CDR2 SYDVKM. The CDR3 region has the DNA TGTGCCAGCAGCCGGGGGGGGGCGTATGGAAACACCATATATTTT. It yields the protein CASSRGGAYGNTIYF.

The chain combines TRBV11-2 with TRBJ2-1; D call uncertain. This CDR3 is 13 amino acids long. V was pared by 4 bases and J by 8 bases, with 12 bases between. Germline assignment: CDR1 SGHAT and CDR2 FQNNGV. CDR3 coding DNA: TGTGCCAGCAGCTCCTCCCTATTAGATGAGCAGTTCTTC. This codes for CASSSSLLDEQFF.

The CDR3 region has the DNA TGTGCCAGCAGCTCCGGACAGGTTAATTACGAGCAGTACTTC. This gives the protein CASSSGQVNYEQYF. The chain employs TRBV7-2 and TRBJ2-7; 7 bases are shared with TRBD1. Trimming took 4 bases from V and 4 from J; bases not matched to a gene: 7. Germline lookup yields CDR1 SGHTA and CDR2 FQGNSA. The CDR3 extends over 14 amino acids. Looking up the rest from reference TRBV7-2 and TRBJ2-7 gives the full variable domain: GAGVSQSPSNKVTEKGKDVELRCDPISGHTALYWYRQSLGQGLEFLIYFQGNSAPDKSGLPSDRFSAERTGGSVSTLTIQRTQQEDSAVYLCASSSGQVNYEQYFGPGTRLTVT.

CDR3 DNA sequence: TGTGCCAGCAGCTTGCAGTCCTTAGGGGGCTATGGCTACACCTTC. Translation: CASSLQSLGGYGYTF. The J gene is TRBJ1-2, the V gene TRBV5-8; tentative D call: TRBD1 (6 bases). CDR1 and CDR2 from the germline V gene are SGHTS and YDEGEE. The length of the CDR3 is 15 residues. Trimming removed 1 base from V and 4 bases from J, with 14 bases in between.

The chain uses TRBV5-1 and TRBJ2-1; 11 nucleotides agree with TRBD2. The CDR3 loop spans 15 amino acids. The germline V gene encodes CDR1 SGHRS and CDR2 YFSETQ. V shed 1 base, J shed 11 bases, and the junction held 8 bases outside the gene matches. DNA of the CDR3: TGCGCCAGCAGCTTGACTACTAGCGGGGGCTATCAGCAGTTCTTC. This sequence encodes CASSLTTSGGYQQFF.

V usage is TRBV5-4 and J usage is TRBJ2-6; perhaps TRBD1 as D (6 bases). With 0 bases removed from V and 4 bases from J, the gap between germline ends came to 8 bases. CDR3 length: 15 residues. Germline CDR1 SGHNT, CDR2 YYREEE (reference sequence). The CDR3 spells CASSLGGPGANVLTF. The CDR3 bases are TGTGCCAGCAGCTTGGGGGGGCCAGGGGCCAACGTCCTGACTTTC.

The V call is TRBV7-9, the J call TRBJ1-6; TRBD1 might be the D (5 bases). Trimming stripped 4 bases from V and 7 bases from J, with 17 bases between. Looked up from germline, CDR1 is SEHNR and CDR2 is FQNEAQ (reference sequence). The CDR3 contains 16 residues. The CDR3 DNA reads TGTGCCAGCAGCTGGAGGGACCCAACGACAAATTCACCCCTCCACTTT. Its translation is CASSWRDPTTNSPLHF.

The rearrangement links TRBV2 to TRBJ1-1; D unresolved. CDR3 length equals 13 residues. Germline CDR1 is SNHLY and CDR2 is FYNNEI. V shed 3 bases and J shed 1 base, with 6 bases lying between them. CDR3 coding DNA: TGTGCCAGCAGTGAGGCCTCGAACACTGAAGCTTTCTTT. Its protein is CASSEASNTEAFF.

The chain is built from TRBV5-1 and TRBJ2-5; TRBD2 aligns across 7 bases. Germline V gene data show CDR1 as SGHRS and CDR2 as YFSETQ. The CDR3 is 14 residues long. J was trimmed by 4 bases and V by 4 bases; bases with no gene match: 7. CDR3 protein: CASSPRREGETQYF. CDR3 sequence (DNA): TGCGCCAGCAGCCCTCGTAGGGAGGGAGAGACCCAGTACTTC.

In DNA, the CDR3 is TGTGCCAGCAGTGAAAGGGACTTGATCTACAATGAGCAGTTCTTC. The encoded protein is CASSERDLIYNEQFF. This chain uses TRBV2 with TRBJ2-1, with D possibly matching TRBD2 (6 bases). This CDR3 has 15 residues. The germline V gene has CDR1 SNHLY and CDR2 FYNNEI. V lost 2 bases and J lost 3, with 11 bases in between.

The rearrangement uses TRBV5-1 and TRBJ2-5, with TRBD1 matching 7 bases. Germline loops: CDR1 SGHRS, CDR2 YFSETQ. Trimming took 7 bases from V and 5 from J; bases not matched to a gene: 11. This CDR3 has 14 amino acids. Here the CDR3 DNA reads TGCGCCAGCGGGCCCCTAGGGGGCACGGAGACCCAGTACTTC. Its protein product is CASGPLGGTETQYF.

This rearrangement joins TRBV25-1 to TRBJ1-2; unclear D gene. The germline gives CDR1 MGHDK, CDR2 SYGVNS. The germline V and J ends were trimmed by 5 bases and 4 bases, with 14 bases remaining between them. This CDR3 has 14 residues. The CDR3: CASSPEWAFYGYTF. The CDR3, as DNA: TGTGCCAGCAGTCCAGAGTGGGCATTCTATGGCTACACCTTC.

The chain joins TRBV19 to TRBJ2-4, with 14 bases that match TRBD2. The V and J ends lost 3 bases and 2 bases, in that order; junction bases with no gene match: 9. Germline lookup yields CDR1 LNHDA and CDR2 SQIVND (reference sequence). The CDR3 is made up of 19 amino acids. The CDR3 DNA reads as TGTGCCAGTAGTATTGGGGGGACTAGCGGGGGTGGAACCAAAAACATTCAGTACTTC. It translates to CASSIGGTSGGGTKNIQYF.

The V and J genes are TRBV18 and TRBJ2-7, with 7 bases matching TRBD2. The germline gives CDR1 KGHSH, CDR2 LQKENI. The V segment lost 3 bases and the J segment 11 bases; nucleotides outside the gene matches: 13. The CDR3 runs 14 residues. CDR3 nucleotide sequence: TGTGCCAGCTCACCCCAGACTCAACCAGGGAGGGAGTACTTC. Translation: CASSPQTQPGREYF. Together with reference TRBV18 and TRBJ2-7, the CDR3 gives the full variable domain: NAGVMQNPRHLVRRRGQEARLRCSPMKGHSHVYWYRQLPEEGLKFMVYLQKENIIDESGMPKERFSAEFPKEGPSILRIQQVVRGDSAAYFCASSPQTQPGREYFGPGTRLTVT.

The chain combines TRBV27 with TRBJ1-6, with D perhaps TRBD1 (6 bases). Trimming removed 7 bases from V and 7 bases from J, with 20 bases in between. Germline V gene data show CDR1 as MNHEY and CDR2 as SMNVEV (reference sequence). This CDR3 has 16 amino acids. The CDR3 sequence: CASTQIGTLGNSPLHF. For the CDR3, the DNA is TGTGCCAGCACTCAAATCGGGACATTAGGCAATTCACCCCTCCACTTT.

The chain recombines TRBV19 with TRBJ1-1; 7 bases align to TRBD1. From germline, CDR1 is LNHDA and CDR2 SQIVND (reference sequence). This CDR3 region has 14 residues. With V trimmed by 5 bases and J by 4 bases, 7 bases remained unmatched. The CDR3 nucleotides read TGTGCCAGTAGTCCCCGGACAGGACCCACTGAAGCTTTCTTT. This encodes CASSPRTGPTEAFF.

The chain uses TRBV9 and TRBJ2-3; 8 bases agree with TRBD2. Germline-derived CDR1 and CDR2 are SGDLS and YYNGEE. CDR3 length: 16 residues. Unmatched junction bases numbered 9, after V lost 4 bases and J lost 2 bases. The CDR3 coding sequence is TGTGCCAGCAGCTTCCAAGCGGGAGAGTCCACAGATACGCAGTATTTT. It specifies CASSFQAGESTDTQYF. Filled out from reference TRBV9 and TRBJ2-3, the complete variable domain reads DSGVTQTPKHLITATGQRVTLRCSPRSGDLSVYWYQQSLDQGLQFLIQYYNGEERAKGNILERFSAQQFPDLHSELNLSSLELGDSALYFCASSFQAGESTDTQYFGPGTRLTVL.

With regard to this clone: Within the sample, other DNA sequences also encode this same CDR3. The V call is TRBV4-2, the J call TRBJ1-2; possibly TRBD1 for D (6 bases). Germline V gene lookup returns CDR1 LGHNA and CDR2 YNFKEQ. The CDR3 consists of 16 residues. Between the trimmed V and J ends, which lost 3 bases and 4 bases, there was a span of 18 bases. CDR3 region: CASSQDKGRGFYGYTF. CDR3 nucleotides: TGTGCCAGCAGCCAGGATAAAGGCAGGGGCTTCTATGGCTACACCTTC.

The chain uses TRBV18 and TRBJ1-3; D is unresolved. Germline assignment: CDR1 KGHSH and CDR2 LQKENI. The V end was cut by 0 bases, the J end by 0 bases, with 12 bases between. CDR3 length: 17 residues. CDR3: CASSPPRQSISGNTIYF. CDR3 DNA sequence: TGTGCCAGCTCACCACCGCGGCAGTCGATCTCTGGAAACACCATATATTTT.

The rearrangement links TRBV7-3 to TRBJ2-1, with TRBD2 matching over 10 bases. CDR3 length: 15 residues. V was clipped by 4 bases and J by 9 bases; unmatched bases: 9. Germline V lookup: CDR1 SGHTA, CDR2 FQGTGA. The CDR3: CASSSILAGPAEQFF. CDR3 nucleotides: TGTGCCAGCAGCTCGATACTAGCGGGGCCCGCTGAGCAGTTCTTC.

The chain has TRBV6-5 and TRBJ1-1; maybe TRBD1 (5 bases). Per the germline V gene, CDR1 is MNHEY and CDR2 is SVGAGI. The V end was cut by 0 bases, the J end by 1 base, with 12 bases between. The CDR3 length is 16 residues. DNA for the CDR3: TGTGCCAGCAGTTACTCGATTAGGCAGGGGAACACTGAAGCTTTCTTT. Translation: CASSYSIRQGNTEAFF.

This clone was detected only once. Compared with germline, one end of the junction differs, possibly owing to a read error. This chain uses TRBV28 with TRBJ2-7; 15 bases map to TRBD2. Germline CDR1 and CDR2: MDHEN and SYDVKM. The CDR3 contains 16 residues. In DNA form, the CDR3 reads TGTGCCAGCAGTACGAGCGCCGGGACTAGCGGGAGGATTCGGGACTTC. This translates into CASSTSAGTSGRIRDF.

This chain links TRBV11-3 with TRBJ2-5; D not certain. Germline V gene data show CDR1 as SGHNT and CDR2 as YENEEA. Trimming removed 3 bases from V and 4 bases from J, with 6 bases in between. This CDR3 comprises 12 residues. The CDR3 protein is CASSFWRETQYF. In DNA, the CDR3 is TGTGCCAGCAGCTTCTGGAGAGAGACCCAGTACTTC.

The chain has TRBV19 and TRBJ2-5; no reliable D call. The CDR3 length is 12 residues. The germline V and J ends were trimmed by 5 bases and 6 bases, with 10 bases remaining between them. Germline CDR1 and CDR2: LNHDA and SQIVND (reference sequence). This CDR3 reads CASSPGRQTQYF. The CDR3 region has the DNA TGTGCCAGTAGTCCTGGGCGCCAGACCCAGTACTTC.

The genes are TRBV15 and TRBJ2-7, with TRBD2 matching 10 bases. Germline lookup yields CDR1 LNHNV and CDR2 YYDKDF (reference sequence). The J segment lost 2 bases and the V segment lost 1 base, leaving 2 bases of the junction unmatched. The CDR3 sequence is 15 residues long. In nucleotides, the CDR3 is TGTGCCACCAGCAGAGGGACTAGCGGTACCTACGAGCAGTACTTC. This codes for CATSRGTSGTYEQYF.

The gene calls are TRBV7-9 and TRBJ1-6, with TRBD1 as a possible D gene (5 bases). V was clipped by 6 bases and J by 5 bases, with 11 bases between them. Germline lookup yields CDR1 SEHNR and CDR2 FQNEAQ (reference sequence). This CDR3 is built from 14 residues. The CDR3: CASSRGGDNSPLHF. The CDR3 bases are TGTGCCAGCAGTCGGGGGGGAGATAATTCACCCCTCCACTTT.

This chain connects TRBV6-6 to TRBJ2-7; D is perhaps TRBD2 (6 bases). V dropped 5 bases and J dropped 3 bases, with 17 bases sitting between them. There are 15 residues in the CDR3. CDR1 is MNHNY, CDR2 SVGAGI, per germline (reference sequence). The CDR3 bases are TGTGCCAGCAGTCCGACTAGTTTGGCCCACTACGAGCAGTACTTC. This gives the protein CASSPTSLAHYEQYF.

The chain carries TRBV7-6 and TRBJ1-2, with 9 bases lining up with TRBD1. The J segment lost 4 bases and the V segment lost 1 base, leaving 4 bases of the junction unmatched. The CDR3 is 15 amino acids. Germline V CDR1 and CDR2: SGHVS, FNYEAQ. The CDR3 nucleotides read TGTGCCAGCAGCTTAGGAACAGGGGGCGTCTATGGCTACACCTTC. Amino acids: CASSLGTGGVYGYTF. The entire variable domain, with the rest obtained from reference TRBV7-6 and TRBJ1-2, is as follows: GAGVSQSPRYKVTKRGQDVALRCDPISGHVSLYWYRQALGQGPEFLTYFNYEAQQDKSGLPNDRFSAERPEGSISTLTIQRTEQRDSAMYRCASSLGTGGVYGYTFGSGTRLTVV.